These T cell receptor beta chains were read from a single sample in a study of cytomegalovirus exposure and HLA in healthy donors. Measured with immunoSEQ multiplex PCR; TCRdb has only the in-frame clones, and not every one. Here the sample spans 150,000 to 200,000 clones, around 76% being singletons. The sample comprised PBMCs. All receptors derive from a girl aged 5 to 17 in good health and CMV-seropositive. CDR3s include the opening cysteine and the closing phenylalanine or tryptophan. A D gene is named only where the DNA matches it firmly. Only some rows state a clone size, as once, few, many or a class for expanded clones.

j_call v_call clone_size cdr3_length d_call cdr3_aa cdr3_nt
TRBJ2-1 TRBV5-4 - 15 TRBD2 CASSFPAAGVNEQFF TGTGCCAGCAGCTTCCCAGCCGCGGGAGTCAATGAGCAGTTCTTC
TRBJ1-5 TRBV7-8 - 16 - CASTPATGMEDQPQHF TGTGCCAGCACCCCCGCCACAGGGATGGAGGATCAGCCCCAGCATTTT
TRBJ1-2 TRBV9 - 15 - CASSAYRRGNYGYTF TGTGCCAGCAGCGCCTACAGAAGGGGTAACTATGGCTACACCTTC
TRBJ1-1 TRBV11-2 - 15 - CASSRGKFIATEAFF TGTGCCAGCAGCCGCGGCAAGTTCATTGCCACTGAAGCTTTCTTT
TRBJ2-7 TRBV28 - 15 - CASSRPRTATYEQYF TGTGCCAGCAGTCGACCCCGGACTGCCACCTACGAGCAGTACTTC
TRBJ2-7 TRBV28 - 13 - CASSPGQSYEQYF TGTGCCAGCAGTCCCGGACAGAGCTACGAGCAGTACTTC
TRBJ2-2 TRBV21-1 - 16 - CASSSGGQDNTGELFF TGTGCCAGCAGCAGCGGCGGACAGGATAACACCGGGGAGCTGTTTTTT
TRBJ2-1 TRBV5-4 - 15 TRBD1 CASSTKTGGHNEQFF TGTGCCAGCAGTACGAAGACAGGGGGCCACAATGAGCAGTTCTTC
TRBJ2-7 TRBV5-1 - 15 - CASSLESGNPYEQYF TGCGCCAGCAGCTTGGAGTCAGGGAATCCGTACGAGCAGTACTTC
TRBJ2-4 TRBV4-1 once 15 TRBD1 CASSQRDSRKNIQYF TGCGCCAGCAGCCAACGGGACAGCAGGAAAAACATTCAGTACTTC
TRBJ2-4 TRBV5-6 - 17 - CASSSRGGIWGENIQYF TGTGCCAGCAGCTCCAGAGGCGGGATCTGGGGGGAAAACATTCAGTACTTC
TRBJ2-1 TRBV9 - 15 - CASSVAGVSYNEQFF TGTGCCAGCAGCGTAGCGGGGGTGTCCTACAATGAGCAGTTCTTC
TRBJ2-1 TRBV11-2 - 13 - CASSLGLSNEQFF TGTGCCAGCAGCTTAGGTCTTTCCAATGAGCAGTTCTTC
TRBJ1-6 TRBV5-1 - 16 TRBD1 CASRLHETGHNSPLHF TGCGCCAGCAGACTACATGAGACAGGGCATAATTCACCCCTCCACTTT
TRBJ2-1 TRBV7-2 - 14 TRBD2 CASSPGTSDNEQFF TGTGCCAGCAGCCCAGGGACTAGCGACAATGAGCAGTTCTTC
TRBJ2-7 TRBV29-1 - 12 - CSVDQGTYEQYF TGCAGCGTAGATCAGGGCACCTACGAGCAGTACTTC
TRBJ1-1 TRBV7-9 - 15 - CASTSPGPTNTEAFF TGTGCCAGCACCTCTCCAGGCCCCACGAACACTGAAGCTTTCTTT
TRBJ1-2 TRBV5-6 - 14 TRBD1 CASSRKTGFYGYTF TGTGCCAGCAGCCGGAAGACAGGGTTCTATGGCTACACCTTC
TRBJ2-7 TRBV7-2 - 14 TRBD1 CASSAQPGGYEQYF TGTGCCAGCAGCGCGCAACCAGGGGGCTACGAGCAGTACTTC
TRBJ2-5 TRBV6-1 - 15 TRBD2 CASSNLAGTEETQYF TGTGCCAGCAGTAATCTAGCGGGGACTGAAGAGACCCAGTACTTC
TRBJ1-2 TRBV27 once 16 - CASSLSWAGEGGGYTF TGTGCCAGCAGTTTATCTTGGGCGGGAGAAGGTGGTGGCTACACCTTC
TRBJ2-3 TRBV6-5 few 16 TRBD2 CASSYLAGSNSDTQYF TGTGCCAGCAGTTACCTAGCGGGGTCTAATTCAGATACGCAGTATTTT
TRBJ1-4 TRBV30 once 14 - CAWTQGQVPGKLFF TGTGCCTGGACTCAGGGTCAGGTTCCGGGTAAACTGTTTTTT